This is a list of T cell receptor beta chains from one sample in a study of blood T cell repertoires in COVID-19. Profiled with immunoSEQ multiplex PCR; TCRdb holds only in-frame clones, not every one. The sample yields hundreds of thousands of clones, more than 75% seen once. Sequencing was carried out using peripheral blood. Source of these receptors: a woman in her sixties with active or convalescent COVID-19. CDR3s include the opening cysteine and the closing phenylalanine or tryptophan. D genes are given only for firm matches. The listing skips clone size in some rows; elsewhere it reads once, few, many or a size class.

TRBV20-1	NA	TRBJ1-2	NA	TGCAGTGCTAGAGATCCGAGCGGCTACACCTTC	CSARDPSGYTF
TRBV7-2	NA	TRBJ1-3	NA	TGTGCCAGCAGCCCTCCCGGCGGGGGCGCCTCTGGAAACACCATATATTTT	CASSPPGGGASGNTIYF
TRBV5-4	NA	TRBJ2-1	NA	TGTGCCAGCAGCCCTAACCCTAATGAGCAGTTCTTC	CASSPNPNEQFF
TRBV4-1	NA	TRBJ2-4	NA	TGCGCCAGCAGCCAAGCTGATATCAGACTAGCCAAAAACATTCAGTACTTC	CASSQADIRLAKNIQYF
TRBV24-1	NA	TRBJ2-5	NA	TGTGCCACCAGTAAAGGGACTGGGGGACAAGAGACCCAGTACTTC	CATSKGTGGQETQYF
TRBV7-6	NA	TRBJ2-2	TRBD1	TGTGCCAGCAGCCCCCGACAGGGGGACGGGGAGCTGTTTTTT	CASSPRQGDGELFF
TRBV5-1	NA	TRBJ1-1	NA	TGCGCCAGCAGCTGGGGCCCGGCGAGGAACACTGAAGCTTTCTTT	CASSWGPARNTEAFF
TRBV7-2	few	TRBJ2-5	TRBD2	TGTGCCAGCAGCTTTTCGGTAGCGGGGGGTGGGGAGACCCAGTACTTC	CASSFSVAGGGETQYF
TRBV19	few	TRBJ1-3	TRBD1	TGTGCCAGTAGTCCGCCCGCCGGGACAGGGTCTGGAAACACCATATATTTT	CASSPPAGTGSGNTIYF
TRBV11-2	NA	TRBJ1-4	NA	TGTGCCAGCAGCTTCCAGGGTCGGGGGAATGAAAAACTGTTTTTT	CASSFQGRGNEKLFF
TRBV27	NA	TRBJ1-3	TRBD1	TGTGCCAGCAGTTTCCGACAGGGGTGGTCTGGAAACACCATATATTTT	CASSFRQGWSGNTIYF
TRBV19	NA	TRBJ1-1	NA	TGTGCCAGTAGTCGGATCCGGTCCCCCCTGGAGACTGAAGCTTTCTTT	CASSRIRSPLETEAFF
TRBV30	NA	TRBJ1-2	TRBD1	TGTGCCTGGAGTCGCCTACAGGGGGCGGGGGGCTACACCTTC	CAWSRLQGAGGYTF
TRBV9	NA	TRBJ1-5	NA	TGTGCCAGCAGCCTTACAGGGCTCTATCAGCCCCAGCATTTT	CASSLTGLYQPQHF
TRBV6-5	NA	TRBJ2-5	TRBD2	TGTGCCAGCAGTTACGCGGGGGGGGAGACCCAGTACTTC	CASSYAGGETQYF
TRBV6-1	NA	TRBJ2-4	NA	TGTGCCAGCAGTGAAGCGGGAGTAGCCAAAAACATTCAGTACTTC	CASSEAGVAKNIQYF
TRBV4-3	NA	TRBJ2-5	TRBD2	TGCGCCAGCAGCCAAGAAGGACTAGCGGGGGAGGGGACCCAGTACTTC	CASSQEGLAGEGTQYF
TRBV6-5	NA	TRBJ1-1	TRBD1	TGTGCCAGCAGTTACACTTTGGACAGGGTGAGGGCTGAAGCTTTCTTT	CASSYTLDRVRAEAFF
TRBV2	NA	TRBJ2-1	NA	TGTGCCACCCAGGGTAACGGTGGGCTCCCGTTCTTC	CATQGNGGLPFF
TRBV14	NA	TRBJ2-3	NA	TGTGCCAGCAGCGGTAGTATTCGTGCGCAGTATTTT	CASSGSIRAQYF
TRBV27	once	TRBJ1-4	NA	TGTGCCAGCAGTTTGCAGGGTCCCAAAGAAAAACTGTTTTTT	CASSLQGPKEKLFF
TRBV5-5	NA	TRBJ2-5	TRBD1	TGTGCCAGCAGCGTCTTACAGGGGGCTGAGACCCAGTACTTC	CASSVLQGAETQYF
TRBV7-9	NA	TRBJ1-3	TRBD1	TGTGCCAGCAGCTCATTCGGACAGGGGGGTGGAAACACCATATATTTT	CASSSFGQGGGNTIYF
TRBV27	NA	TRBJ2-3	NA	TGTGCCAGCAGTCCCGCCGGACAGAGCACAGATACGCAGTATTTT	CASSPAGQSTDTQYF
TRBV30	NA	TRBJ1-5	NA	TGTGCCTGGAGTAGCGGGTCGGGTCAGCCCCAGCATTTT	CAWSSGSGQPQHF
TRBV7-2	NA	TRBJ1-2	TRBD1	TGTGCCAGCAGCCAGGGACAGGGGGCTTTCTATGGCTACACCTTC	CASSQGQGAFYGYTF
TRBV4-3	few	TRBJ1-5	NA	TGCGCCAGCAGCCAAGATGTAGGGCGGGGGCCTTTGTCCCAGCATTTT	CASSQDVGRGPLSQHF
TRBV14	NA	TRBJ1-2	NA	TGTGCCAGCAGCCGGGGGAGGAACTATGGCTACACCTTC	CASSRGRNYGYTF
TRBV24-1	NA	TRBJ2-2	TRBD1	TGTGCCACCAGTGATCCGGGACAGGCCGGGGAGCTGTTTTTT	CATSDPGQAGELFF
TRBV5-4	NA	TRBJ2-3	NA	TGTGCCAGCAGCTGGAAGGGGGAGAGCACAGATACGCAGTATTTT	CASSWKGESTDTQYF
TRBV6-5	NA	TRBJ1-1	NA	TGTGCCAGCAGTTACAACACGGGGGGTTGGAACACTGAAGCTTTCTTT	CASSYNTGGWNTEAFF
TRBV20-1	NA	TRBJ1-1	NA	TGCAGTGCTAGTAGGGGTTACAGGGATTCGAACACTGAAGCTTTCTTT	CSASRGYRDSNTEAFF
TRBV18	NA	TRBJ1-4	TRBD1	TGTGCCAGCTCACCCCGGACAGGGTCTAATGAAAAACTGTTTTTT	CASSPRTGSNEKLFF
TRBV13	NA	TRBJ1-4	NA	TGTGCCAGCAGCTTTGGGGCGAAAGGCGAAAAACTGTTTTTT	CASSFGAKGEKLFF
TRBV2	NA	TRBJ2-5	TRBD2	TGTGCCAGCAGATCTATAAAAAACCTAGCGGGGGGTGAAGAGACCCAGTACTTC	CASRSIKNLAGGEETQYF
TRBV27	NA	TRBJ2-2	NA	TGTGCCAGCAGTTTATGGCAGTCAAACACCGGGGAGCTGTTTTTT	CASSLWQSNTGELFF
TRBV10-3	NA	TRBJ2-7	TRBD1	TGTGCCACCCCCATACAAGGACAGGGGTGCGAGCAGTACTTC	CATPIQGQGCEQYF
TRBV5-4	NA	TRBJ1-2	TRBD1	TGTGCCAGCAGCTTGGGACAGGGGGCGGAAGGCTACACCTTC	CASSLGQGAEGYTF
TRBV9	once	TRBJ1-2	NA	TGTGCCAGCAGCAACAACAGGAACTATGGCTACACCTTC	CASSNNRNYGYTF
TRBV3-1/TRBV3-2	NA	TRBJ2-7	NA	TGTGCCAGCAGCCAAGTAGGGGGTGAGCAGTACTTC	CASSQVGGEQYF
TRBV27	NA	TRBJ1-4	TRBD1	TGTGCCAGCAGCCGACAGGGGGCAGCGGATGAAAAACTGTTTTTT	CASSRQGAADEKLFF
TRBV7-9	NA	TRBJ1-2	TRBD1	TGTGCCAGCAGCACACAGGGGGCGGGCTATGGCTACACCTTC	CASSTQGAGYGYTF
TRBV12-3/TRBV12-4	NA	TRBJ1-2	NA	TGTGCCAGCGGATCGGGTATTTTCTATGGCTACACCTTC	CASGSGIFYGYTF
TRBV21-1	NA	TRBJ2-5	NA	TGTGCCAGCAGCAAAGATGGAGAGGAGGGTCAAGAGACCCAGTACTTC	CASSKDGEEGQETQYF
TRBV7-2	NA	TRBJ1-1	NA	TGTGCCAGCAGCAGGGGAGGGCGGCCCGAAGCTTTCTTT	CASSRGGRPEAFF
TRBV10-3	NA	TRBJ2-7	TRBD2	TGTGCCATCAGTCCCTCCGGGACTAGCGGCTCCTACGAGCAGTACTTC	CAISPSGTSGSYEQYF
TRBV6-2/TRBV6-3	NA	TRBJ2-2	NA	TGTGCCAGCAGACCTCCGGGACTCTCCACCGGGGAGCTGTTTTTT	CASRPPGLSTGELFF
TRBV7-2	NA	TRBJ1-5	NA	TGTGCCAGCAGCCCCATCTGGGGGGGCAATCAGCCCCAGCATTTT	CASSPIWGGNQPQHF
TRBV19	NA	TRBJ1-1	TRBD1	TGTGCCAGTATCCCGACAGGGAGGAACACTGAAGCTTTCTTT	CASIPTGRNTEAFF
TRBV7-9	NA	TRBJ2-7	NA	TGTGCCAGCAGCTTGGACCTGGGGCGCTCCTACGAGCAGTACTTC	CASSLDLGRSYEQYF
TRBV6-5	NA	TRBJ2-6	NA	TGTGCCAGCAGTTACCGGGGGTCGGGGGCCAACGTCCTGACTTTC	CASSYRGSGANVLTF
TRBV5-4	NA	TRBJ2-1	TRBD2	TGTGCCAGCAGCGGCGTGGGACTAGCGTCGAGTGAGCAGTTCTTC	CASSGVGLASSEQFF
TRBV2	once	TRBJ1-2	TRBD1	TGTGCCAGCAGCCGACAGGGAAACTATGGCTACACCTTC	CASSRQGNYGYTF
TRBV6-2/TRBV6-3	NA	TRBJ2-2	TRBD1	TGTGCCAGCAGTTCACGACGACAGGGGGGCACCGGGGAGCTGTTTTTT	CASSSRRQGGTGELFF
TRBV5-6	NA	TRBJ2-1	TRBD2	TGTGCCAGCAAAACTAGCGGGTACCGGAGGCGGGAACAGCAGTTCTTC	CASKTSGYRRREQQFF